This TCR beta chain was found in a study of cytomegalovirus exposure and HLA in healthy donors. General study points: Common viral pathogens (according to a later analysis) appeared linked to several of the most significant clusters. Most observed TCR sequences were rare, whereas some public TCRs were detected in many donors. Some V segments (TRBV6-2 and TRBV6-3 among them) were excluded as indistinguishable.

Germline V gives CDR1 LGHNA, CDR2 YSLEER. The CDR3 spans 15 residues. With V trimmed by 4 bases and J by 8 bases, 5 bases remained unmatched. Of note for this clone: Antigen specificity is unknown.

A multiplex PCR was run with 60 Vbeta primers and 13 Jbeta primers. Clones were sequenced by immunoSEQ multiplex PCR, and TCRdb holds only the in-frame ones, with some missing. The repertoire holds 150,000 or so clones, with around 75% as singletons. This sequence originates from a male donor in good health and CMV-seronegative. The chain is built from TRBV4-3 and TRBJ1-6, with 10 bases aligning to TRBD1. Material: PBMCs. The CDR3 region has the DNA TGCGCCAGCAGCCGCTACGGGACAGGGGATTCACCCCTCCACTTT. Translating gives CASSRYGTGDSPLHF.